Listed here are 26 T cell receptor beta chains from one sample, sequenced in a study of T-cell reconstitution after alpha-beta-depleted transplantation in children. Preparation of the TCRbeta library involved a method that used unique molecular identifiers. TCRdb re-called the PCR reads with MiXCR, one entry per CDR3 protein. The table records around 700,000 distinct CDR3 sequences, about an eighth of them present only once. Sequencing used PBMCs, obtained before TCRalphabeta/CD19-depleted stem cell transplant. These receptors were taken from a girl between 2 and 10 years old with congenital amegakaryocytic thrombocytopenia, due to receive a stem cell transplant.

This chain uses TRBV5-1 with TRBJ2-2; D is perhaps TRBD1 or TRBD2 (5 bases each). V was trimmed by 7 bases and J by 1 base, leaving 8 bases between them. Per the germline V gene, CDR1 is SGHRS and CDR2 is YFSETQ. CDR3 length: 13 amino acids. CDR3 nucleotides: TGCGCCAGCGGGACGGTGAACACCGGGGAGCTGTTTTTT. Encoded protein: CASGTVNTGELFF.

As concerns this clonotype: The junction does not match germline at one end; this may be a read error. The chain carries TRBV5-1 and TRBJ2-7; tentatively, D is TRBD1 (5 bases). The germline gives CDR1 SGHRS, CDR2 YFSETQ. The CDR3 has 15 amino acids. The DNA of the CDR3 is TGCCCCAGCAGCTTAGGTGGGCAGGGTACCTACGAGCAGTACTTC. It translates to CPSSLGGQGTYEQYF.

The chain links TRBV3-1 to TRBJ1-2; TRBD1 agrees at 7 bases. CDR1 and CDR2 (germline): LGHDT, YNNKEL (reference sequence). The length of the CDR3 is 15 residues. V was clipped by 3 bases and J by 7 bases; unmatched bases: 11. As DNA, the CDR3 is TGTGCCAGCAGCCAGGCAAACCCCAGGGGGACTGGCTACACCTTC. This translates into CASSQANPRGTGYTF. Complete variable domain (other parts from reference TRBV3-1 and TRBJ1-2): DTAVSQTPKYLVTQMGNDKSIKCEQNLGHDTMYWYKQDSKKFLKIMFSYNNKELIINETVPNRFSPKSPDKAHLNLHINSLELGDSAVYFCASSQANPRGTGYTFGSGTRLTVV.

This clonotype was counted only a few times. The chain is built from TRBV20-1 and TRBJ1-4, with a possible D match to TRBD1 (6 bases). The CDR3 runs to 16 residues. The germline CDR1 and CDR2 sequences are DFQATT and SNEGSKA (reference sequence). V was clipped by 0 bases and J by 0 bases, with 11 bases between them. This chain's CDR3 is CSAREGHIATNEKLFF. As DNA, the CDR3 is TGCAGTGCTAGAGAGGGACACATTGCAACTAATGAAAAACTGTTTTTT.

The V call is TRBV7-6, the J call TRBJ2-3; perhaps TRBD2 as D (5 bases). Germline assignment: CDR1 SGHVS and CDR2 FNYEAQ. This CDR3 is built from 14 residues. Between the trimmed V and J ends, which lost 1 base and 4 bases, there was a span of 9 bases. The DNA of the CDR3 is TGTGCCAGCAGCTTAGACGGGGTAGCAGATACGCAGTATTTT. This codes for CASSLDGVADTQYF.

V gene TRBV7-8 combines with J gene TRBJ2-3; 10 bases are shared with TRBD2. This CDR3 is built from 16 residues. From germline, CDR1 is SGHVS and CDR2 FQNEAQ. Trimming removed 5 bases from V and 2 bases from J; junction bases left unmatched: 7. The CDR3 protein is CASSQRLAGDTDTQYF. The CDR3 region has the DNA TGTGCCAGCAGCCAGCGCCTAGCGGGGGACACAGATACGCAGTATTTT.

The chain carries TRBV28 and TRBJ1-3; D not resolved. The germline V gene has CDR1 MDHEN and CDR2 SYDVKM. This CDR3 has 15 amino acids. The V and J ends lost 3 bases and 3 bases respectively, with 12 bases between them. The chain's CDR3 is CASSLKGMGGNTIYF. The CDR3 region has the DNA TGTGCCAGCAGTTTGAAGGGAATGGGTGGAAACACCATATATTTT.

At least ten counts were recorded for this clonotype. The V gene is TRBV27, the J gene TRBJ1-5; 8 nucleotides agree with TRBD1. Looked up from germline, CDR1 is MNHEY and CDR2 is SMNVEV (reference sequence). This CDR3 region has 15 residues. With 2 bases clipped from V and 4 bases from J, the junction kept 4 bases outside the gene matches. For the CDR3, the DNA is TGTGCCAGCAGTTTAGGGCAGGGGGCAAATCAGCCCCAGCATTTT. It translates to CASSLGQGANQPQHF.

This clonotype was observed many times. CDR3 sequence (DNA): TGCAGTGCTAGAGAGGACCTTAATGAAAAACTGTTTTTT. It codes for CSAREDLNEKLFF. This chain connects TRBV20-1 to TRBJ1-4, with no clear D. Trimming removed 0 bases from V and 4 bases from J, with 6 bases in between. The CDR3 consists of 13 residues. The germline gives CDR1 DFQATT, CDR2 SNEGSKA (reference sequence).

On this clonotype itself: A read error may explain this, as a much larger clone is one base away. V usage is TRBV6-1 and J usage is TRBJ2-7; the match to TRBD2 covers 10 bases. The length of the CDR3 is 17 residues. CDR1 and CDR2 from the germline V gene are MNHNS and SASEGT. V dropped 7 bases and J dropped 4; count of bases not matched to a gene: 16. CDR3 loop: CASKPRAGISGRYEQYF. As DNA, the CDR3 is TGTGCCAGCAAACCAAGAGCCGGGATTAGCGGGAGGTACGAGCAGTACTTC.

This clonotype was observed at least ten times. The rearrangement joins TRBV11-2 to TRBJ2-1; 8 bases agree with TRBD2. Germline CDR1 SGHAT, CDR2 FQNNGV. The CDR3 runs to 14 residues. The junction had 5 bases not matched to a gene; V was cut back by 8 bases and J by 2 bases. The CDR3 nucleotides are TGTGCCAGCCTGGCGGGAGGTCCCTACAATGAGCAGTTCTTC. Translating it yields CASLAGGPYNEQFF.

This clonotype came up many times. This rearrangement joins TRBV4-1 to TRBJ2-7, with 8 bases identical to TRBD2. Germline lookup yields CDR1 MGHRA and CDR2 YSYEKL. This CDR3 comprises 15 residues. The V gene end was trimmed by 3 bases and the J gene end by 3 bases; junction bases not matched to a gene: 7. CDR3 DNA sequence: TGCGCCAGCAGCCAGGCGGGGGGAGGATACTACGAGCAGTACTTC. This gives the protein CASSQAGGGYYEQYF.

This clonotype has a handful of counts. The chain joins TRBV5-1 to TRBJ2-7, with 7 bases that match TRBD2. The germline V gene has CDR1 SGHRS and CDR2 YFSETQ. This CDR3 contains 14 residues. The V segment lost 2 bases and the J segment 3 bases; nucleotides outside the gene matches: 5. The CDR3 spells CASSFVGGDYEQYF. CDR3 DNA: TGCGCCAGCAGCTTTGTGGGGGGGGACTACGAGCAGTACTTC.

This clonotype was recorded many times. The chain carries TRBV28 and TRBJ2-3, with a weak D call TRBD2 (5 bases). The V and J ends lost 3 bases and 2 bases respectively, with 15 bases between them. CDR1 is MDHEN and CDR2 is SYDVKM in the germline V gene. This CDR3 contains 16 residues. CDR3 sequence: CASSLGVRRSTDTQYF. The CDR3, as DNA: TGTGCCAGCAGTTTGGGAGTAAGGAGGTCCACAGATACGCAGTATTTT.

CDR3 region: CASTRFPPNGYTF. The CDR3 nucleotides read TGTGCCAGCACGAGGTTTCCGCCCAATGGCTACACCTTC. The V call is TRBV2, the J call TRBJ1-2; D unresolved. CDR3 size: 13 residues. The ends were cut back, 7 bases at V and 6 bases at J, with 15 bases in the middle. CDR1 SNHLY and CDR2 FYNNEI come from the germline V gene.

A word on this clonotype: A much larger clone differs from this one at a single base, so this may be a read error. The chain combines TRBV12-3 or TRBV12-4 with TRBJ1-5; D is ambiguous. The CDR3 spans 15 residues. V gave up 4 bases and J gave up 2 bases, with 12 bases separating them. In nucleotides, the CDR3 is TGTGCCAGCAGTTACTGGGGTTCGTGCAATCAGCCCCAGCATTTT. Translated, it gives CASSYWGSCNQPQHF.

V and J are TRBV27 and TRBJ2-7; TRBD2 aligns across 9 bases. V gave up 6 bases and J gave up 3 bases; unmatched junction bases: 12. This CDR3 has 16 amino acids. The V gene's germline CDR1 is MNHEY and CDR2 SMNVEV (reference sequence). DNA for the CDR3: TGTGCCAGCAGCCTCCTTAGGTCTAGCGGGAACTACGAGCAGTACTTC. As protein: CASSLLRSSGNYEQYF.

This clonotype was observed a few times. The V gene is TRBV20-1, the J gene TRBJ2-1, with D perhaps assigned TRBD1 or TRBD2 (6 bases each). CDR1 is DFQATT and CDR2 is SNEGSKA in the germline V gene (reference sequence). The CDR3 runs 19 residues. V gave up 0 bases and J gave up 2 bases, with 23 bases separating them. This CDR3 reads CSARDSGAGSTHTYNEQFF. CDR3 nucleotide sequence: TGCAGTGCTAGAGATTCGGGGGCAGGCAGTACCCATACCTACAATGAGCAGTTCTTC.

The V gene is TRBV3-1, the J gene TRBJ1-5; 9 nucleotides match TRBD1. CDR1 LGHDT and CDR2 YNNKEL come from the germline V gene (reference sequence). The CDR3 spans 17 residues. Trimming removed 11 bases from V and 2 bases from J; junction bases left unmatched: 16. The CDR3 DNA sequence: TGTGCCTGCTGCCAAGAACCACAGGGGGCCGGCAATCAGCCCCAGCATTTT. The encoded protein is CACCQEPQGAGNQPQHF.

The table lists this clonotype with a few counts. This chain connects TRBV11-1 to TRBJ2-1; D might be TRBD1 or TRBD2, each matching 6 bases. The CDR3 contains 14 residues. V lost 5 bases, J lost 6 bases, and 14 bases lay in between. Germline V gene data show CDR1 as SGHAT and CDR2 as FQDESV (reference sequence). The CDR3 sequence: CASSQGGSGNEQFF. CDR3 coding DNA: TGTGCCAGCAGCCAAGGGGGTAGCGGCAATGAGCAGTTCTTC.

V is TRBV3-1 and J is TRBJ2-1, with a tentative D call TRBD2 (5 bases). Trimming shortened V by 0 bases and J by 4 bases, and 16 bases separated the two germline ends. This CDR3 has 17 residues. CDR1 is LGHDT, CDR2 YNNKEL, per germline (reference sequence). The CDR3 spells CASSQDGSPRGYNEQFF. CDR3 DNA sequence: TGTGCCAGCAGCCAAGATGGGTCCCCCAGAGGGTACAATGAGCAGTTCTTC.

At least ten counts were recorded for this clonotype. The V and J genes are TRBV9 and TRBJ2-2; TRBD2 agrees at 7 bases. The CDR3 sequence is 17 residues long. The V segment lost 0 bases and the J segment 5 bases; nucleotides outside the gene matches: 10. Per the germline V gene, CDR1 is SGDLS and CDR2 is YYNGEE. In DNA form, the CDR3 reads TGTGCCAGCAGCGTAGGAGGTCTAGCGGCGGAGACCGGGGAGCTGTTTTTT. It translates to CASSVGGLAAETGELFF.

This clonotype was counted only a few times. The rearrangement links TRBV7-3 to TRBJ2-2, with TRBD2 matching over 8 bases. With 5 bases clipped from V and 1 base from J, the junction kept 9 bases outside the gene matches. The CDR3 runs 17 residues. Germline CDR1 and CDR2: SGHTA and FQGTGA. CDR3 DNA: TGTGCCAGCAGCGACTCGGCGCTAGCGGGGAACACCGGGGAGCTGTTTTTT. Its protein is CASSDSALAGNTGELFF.

This clonotype showed up many times. CDR3 residues: CASSRLGRVNEQFF. DNA of the CDR3: TGTGCCAGCAGCCGTCTCGGGAGAGTGAATGAGCAGTTCTTC. V gene TRBV3-1 combines with J gene TRBJ2-1; perhaps TRBD2 as D (6 bases). Germline V lookup: CDR1 LGHDT, CDR2 YNNKEL (reference sequence). Trimming shortened V by 4 bases and J by 7 bases, and 14 bases separated the two germline ends. The CDR3 is 14 amino acids.

This chain links TRBV3-1 with TRBJ1-4, with D unclear. Germline V lookup: CDR1 LGHDT, CDR2 YNNKEL (reference sequence). This CDR3 region has 15 residues. V was clipped by 1 base and J by 6 bases, with 12 bases between them. CDR3 in amino acids: CASSQVMGLDEKLFF. As DNA, the CDR3 is TGTGCCAGCAGCCAAGTCATGGGGTTGGATGAAAAACTGTTTTTT.

This rearrangement joins TRBV2 to TRBJ2-7; no reliable D call. V dropped 4 bases and J dropped 9 bases, with 16 bases sitting between them. In germline, CDR1 is SNHLY, CDR2 FYNNEI. The CDR3 length is 13 residues. This CDR3 reads CASSVDLSWGQYF. In nucleotides, the CDR3 is TGTGCCAGCAGTGTGGACCTTAGTTGGGGGCAGTACTTC.